The following is a T cell receptor beta chain sequence with its context. Its antigen is unknown. This record comes from a study of identical twins. Study conclusions and caveats: Sharing of beta out-of-frame sequences by twins showed a weaker excess. Analyses of zero insertions could, in part, be confounded by invariant MAIT and iNKT cells.

cDNA molecules carried unique molecular identifiers, and template switching added a universal primer site. TCRdb reanalysed the 5' RACE reads using MiXCR and keeps one entry per CDR3 protein. The top ten clones hold about 0.3% of a sample with some 1,600,000 distinct CDR3 sequences, more than 30% of them seen once. CDR1 and CDR2 from the germline V gene are LGHDT and YNNKEL (reference sequence). Trimming shortened V by 3 bases and J by 2 bases, and 12 bases separated the two germline ends. The CDR3 contains 15 residues. The donors were all healthy and Caucasian. Sequenced: cord blood. This TCR was recovered from a newborn girl in good health. V is TRBV3-1 and J is TRBJ2-3; D unclear. CDR3 protein: CASSQGWTLTDTQYF. The CDR3 DNA reads TGTGCCAGCAGCCAGGGGTGGACCCTCACAGATACGCAGTATTTT.